This T cell receptor beta chain was profiled in a study of OX40 agonist ivuxolimab in advanced cancers. Study results and limitations: The study found among the lowest clonal expansion in partial responders at 0.1-3.0 mg/kg. The study observed clonal expansion of CD4+ and CD8+ blood T cells by week 6 at 0.1 to 3.0 mg/kg. Expanded clones tended on average to be more numerous among CD8+ T cells than CD4+.

Points on this clone: Its antigen is not known.

The CDR3 is 12 residues long. Trimming cost V 5 bases and J 5 bases, with 10 bases left between them. Germline-derived CDR1 and CDR2 are MDHEN and SYDVKM. Libraries were prepared by immunoSEQ multiplex PCR; TCRdb keeps only in-frame clonotypes and omits some of them. The data contain around 84,000 clones, 92% of them seen just once; the ten biggest clones take up 0.5% to 0.55%. Blood specimens came from baseline, cycle 4 day 1, and cycle 7 day 1. This material consisted of CD4+ or CD8+ T cells sorted from blood, taken in a trial of the OX40 agonist ivuxolimab. V and J are TRBV28 and TRBJ2-7; weak D call: TRBD2 (5 bases). This receptor was obtained from an adult with an advanced solid tumor such as melanoma, head and neck, liver or kidney cancer. The chain's CDR3 is CASSEGVHEQYF. CDR3 bases: TGTGCCAGCAGTGAGGGTGTCCACGAGCAGTACTTC.